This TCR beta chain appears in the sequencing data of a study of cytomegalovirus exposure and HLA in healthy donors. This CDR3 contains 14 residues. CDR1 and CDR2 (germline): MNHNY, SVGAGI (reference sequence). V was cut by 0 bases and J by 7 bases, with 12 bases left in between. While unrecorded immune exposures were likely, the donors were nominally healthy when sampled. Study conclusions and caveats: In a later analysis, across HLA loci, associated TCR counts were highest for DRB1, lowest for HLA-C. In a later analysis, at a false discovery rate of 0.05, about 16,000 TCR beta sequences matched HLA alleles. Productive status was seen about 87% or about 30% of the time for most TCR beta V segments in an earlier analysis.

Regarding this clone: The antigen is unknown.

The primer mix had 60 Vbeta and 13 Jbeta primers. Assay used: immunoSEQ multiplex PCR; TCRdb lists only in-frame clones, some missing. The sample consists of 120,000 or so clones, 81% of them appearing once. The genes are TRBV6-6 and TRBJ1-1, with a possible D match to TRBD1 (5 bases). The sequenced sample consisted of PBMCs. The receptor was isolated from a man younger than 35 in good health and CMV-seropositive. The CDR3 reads CASSYSAEGREAFF. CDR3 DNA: TGTGCCAGCAGTTACTCCGCGGAGGGGCGTGAAGCTTTCTTT.